This T cell receptor (beta chain) was found in a study of STAT5B mutations in CD4+ large granular lymphocyte leukemia. Study information: Among healthy controls, a particular HLA allele went with more CDR3 'QG' motifs.

Trimming removed 0 bases from V and 3 bases from J; junction bases left unmatched: 1. CDR3 length equals 14 residues. Germline loops: CDR1 MNHEY, CDR2 SVGAGI. Findings of the study overall: CD4-sorted patient repertoires seemed more clonal than healthy CD4+ repertoires.

For this clone: Its antigen is unknown.

Method: immunoSEQ multiplex PCR; TCRdb's copy keeps in-frame clones and lacks some. The repertoire holds about 30,000 clones, more than 75% seen once, with approximately 2% in the top ten. V is TRBV6-5 and J is TRBJ1-2, with 7 bases matching TRBD1. The source of this sequence is a human donor in good health. The material sequenced was CD4+ T cells from blood buffy coats. The CDR3 is CASSYSTGDYGYTF. The CDR3 region has the DNA TGTGCCAGCAGTTACTCCACAGGGGACTATGGCTACACCTTC.